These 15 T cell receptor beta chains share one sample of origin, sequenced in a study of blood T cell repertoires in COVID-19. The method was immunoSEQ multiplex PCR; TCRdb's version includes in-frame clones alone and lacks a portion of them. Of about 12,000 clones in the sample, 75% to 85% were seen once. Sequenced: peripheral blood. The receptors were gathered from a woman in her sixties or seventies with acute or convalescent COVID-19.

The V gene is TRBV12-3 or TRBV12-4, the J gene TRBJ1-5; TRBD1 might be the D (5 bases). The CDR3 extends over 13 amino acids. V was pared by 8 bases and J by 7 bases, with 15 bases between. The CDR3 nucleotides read TGTGCCAGCTCTGAGTCCCGGGGGCAGCCCCAGCATTTT. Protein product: CASSESRGQPQHF.

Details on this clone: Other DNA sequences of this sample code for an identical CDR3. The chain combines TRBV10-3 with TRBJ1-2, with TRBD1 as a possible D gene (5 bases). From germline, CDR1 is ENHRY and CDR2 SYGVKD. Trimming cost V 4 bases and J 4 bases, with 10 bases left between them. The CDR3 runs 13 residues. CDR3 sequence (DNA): TGTGCCATCAGTGGCAGGGATTCCTATGGCTACACCTTC. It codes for CAISGRDSYGYTF.

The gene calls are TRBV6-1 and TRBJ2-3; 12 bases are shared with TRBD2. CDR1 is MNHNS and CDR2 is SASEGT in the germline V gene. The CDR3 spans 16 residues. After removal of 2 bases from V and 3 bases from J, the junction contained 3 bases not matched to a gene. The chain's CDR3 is CASSELLAGGTDTQYF. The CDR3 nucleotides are TGTGCCAGCAGTGAACTCCTAGCGGGGGGGACAGATACGCAGTATTTT.

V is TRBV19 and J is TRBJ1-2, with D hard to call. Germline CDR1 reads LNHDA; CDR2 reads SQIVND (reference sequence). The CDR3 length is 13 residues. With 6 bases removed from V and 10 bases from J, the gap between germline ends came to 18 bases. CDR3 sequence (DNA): TGTGCCAGTAGCGTATCTGGGAGGGTGATCTACACCTTC. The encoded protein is CASSVSGRVIYTF. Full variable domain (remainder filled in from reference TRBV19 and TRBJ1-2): DGGITQSPKYLFRKEGQNVTLSCEQNLNHDAMYWYRQDPGQGLRLIYYSQIVNDFQKGDIAEGYSVSREKKESFPLTVTSAQKNPTAFYLCASSVSGRVIYTFGSGTRLTVV.

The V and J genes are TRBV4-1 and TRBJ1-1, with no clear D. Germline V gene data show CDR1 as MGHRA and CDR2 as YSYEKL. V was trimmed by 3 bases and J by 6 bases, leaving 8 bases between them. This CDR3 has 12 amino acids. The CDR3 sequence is CASSHPYSEAFF. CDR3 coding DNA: TGCGCCAGCAGCCATCCCTATTCTGAAGCTTTCTTT.

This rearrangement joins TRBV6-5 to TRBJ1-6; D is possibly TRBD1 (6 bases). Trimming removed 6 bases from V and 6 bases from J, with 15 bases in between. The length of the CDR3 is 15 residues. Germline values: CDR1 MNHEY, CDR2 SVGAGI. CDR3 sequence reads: CASRGPTGFNSPLHF. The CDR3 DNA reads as TGTGCCAGCAGGGGCCCGACAGGTTTTAATTCACCCCTCCACTTT.

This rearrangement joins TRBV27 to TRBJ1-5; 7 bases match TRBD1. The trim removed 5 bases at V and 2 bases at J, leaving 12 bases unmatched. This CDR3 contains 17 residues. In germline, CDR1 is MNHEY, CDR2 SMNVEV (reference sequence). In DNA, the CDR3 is TGTGCCAGCAGTCAATACCCCCAGGGACAGCGCAATCAGCCCCAGCATTTT. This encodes CASSQYPQGQRNQPQHF.

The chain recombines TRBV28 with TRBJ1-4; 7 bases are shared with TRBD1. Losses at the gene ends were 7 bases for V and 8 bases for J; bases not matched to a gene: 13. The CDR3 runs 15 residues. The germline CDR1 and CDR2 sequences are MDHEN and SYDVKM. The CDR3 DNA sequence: TGTGCCAGCACATCAACATTGACAGGGCTGGAAAAACTGTTTTTT. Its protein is CASTSTLTGLEKLFF.

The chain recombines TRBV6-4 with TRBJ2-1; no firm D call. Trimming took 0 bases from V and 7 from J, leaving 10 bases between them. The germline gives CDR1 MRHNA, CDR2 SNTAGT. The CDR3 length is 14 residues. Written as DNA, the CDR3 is TGTGCCAGCAGTGACTCACGGGTCGGGAATGAGCAGTTCTTC. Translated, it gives CASSDSRVGNEQFF.

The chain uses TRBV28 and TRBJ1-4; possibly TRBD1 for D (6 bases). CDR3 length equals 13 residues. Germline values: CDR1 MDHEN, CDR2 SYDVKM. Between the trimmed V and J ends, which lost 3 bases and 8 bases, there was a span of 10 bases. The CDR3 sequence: CASSFTDREKLFF. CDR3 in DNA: TGTGCCAGCAGTTTTACAGACAGGGAAAAACTGTTTTTT.

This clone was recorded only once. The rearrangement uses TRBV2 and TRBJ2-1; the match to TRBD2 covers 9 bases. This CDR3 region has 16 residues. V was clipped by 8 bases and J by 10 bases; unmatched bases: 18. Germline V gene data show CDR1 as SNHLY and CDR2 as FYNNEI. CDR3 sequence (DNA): TGTGCCAGCCTCTCAGATGGTAGCGGGGGCCTAGGGGAGCAGTTCTTC. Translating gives CASLSDGSGGLGEQFF.

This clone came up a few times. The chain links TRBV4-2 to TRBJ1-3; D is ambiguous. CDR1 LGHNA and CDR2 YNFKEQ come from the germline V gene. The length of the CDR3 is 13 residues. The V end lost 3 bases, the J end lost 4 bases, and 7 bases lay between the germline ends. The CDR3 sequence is CASSHAWGNTIYF. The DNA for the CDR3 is TGTGCCAGCAGCCATGCGTGGGGAAACACCATATATTTT.

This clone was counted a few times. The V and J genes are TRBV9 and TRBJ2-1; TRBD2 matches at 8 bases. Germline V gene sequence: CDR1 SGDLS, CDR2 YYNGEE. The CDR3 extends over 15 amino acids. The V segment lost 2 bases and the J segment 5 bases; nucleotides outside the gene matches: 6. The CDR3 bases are TGTGCCAGCAGCGTTTCGGGGGGGCCGGACAATGAGCAGTTCTTC. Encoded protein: CASSVSGGPDNEQFF.

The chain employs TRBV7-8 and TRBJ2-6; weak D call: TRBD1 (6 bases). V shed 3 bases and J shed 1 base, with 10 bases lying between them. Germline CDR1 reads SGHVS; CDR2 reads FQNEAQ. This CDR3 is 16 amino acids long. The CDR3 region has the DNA TGTGCCAGCAGCTTCCCAGACAGGTCTGGGGCCAACGTCCTGACTTTC. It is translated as CASSFPDRSGANVLTF.

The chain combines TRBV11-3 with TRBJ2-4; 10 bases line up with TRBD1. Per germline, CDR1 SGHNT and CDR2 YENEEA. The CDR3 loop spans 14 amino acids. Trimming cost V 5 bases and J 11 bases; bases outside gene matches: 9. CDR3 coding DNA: TGTGCCAGCAGCACCCTCCGGACAGGGGGAGTTCAGTACTTC. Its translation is CASSTLRTGGVQYF.